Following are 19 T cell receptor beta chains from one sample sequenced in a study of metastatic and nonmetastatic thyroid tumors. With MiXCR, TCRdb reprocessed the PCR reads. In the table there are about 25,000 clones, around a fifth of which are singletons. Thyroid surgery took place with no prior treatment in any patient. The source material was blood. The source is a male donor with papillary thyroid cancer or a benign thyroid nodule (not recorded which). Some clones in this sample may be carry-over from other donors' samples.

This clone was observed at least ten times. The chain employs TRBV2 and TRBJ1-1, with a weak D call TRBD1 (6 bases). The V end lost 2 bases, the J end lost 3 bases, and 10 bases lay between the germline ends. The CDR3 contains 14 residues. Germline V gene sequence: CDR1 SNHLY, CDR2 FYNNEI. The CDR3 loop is CASSENRAYTEAFF. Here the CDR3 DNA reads TGTGCCAGCAGTGAAAACAGGGCCTACACTGAAGCTTTCTTT.

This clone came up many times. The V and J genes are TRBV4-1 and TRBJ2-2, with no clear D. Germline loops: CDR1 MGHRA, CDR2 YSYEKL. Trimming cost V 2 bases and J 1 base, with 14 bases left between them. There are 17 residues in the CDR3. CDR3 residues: CASSQFGPSENTGELFF. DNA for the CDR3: TGCGCCAGCAGCCAATTCGGACCGAGCGAGAACACCGGGGAGCTGTTTTTT.

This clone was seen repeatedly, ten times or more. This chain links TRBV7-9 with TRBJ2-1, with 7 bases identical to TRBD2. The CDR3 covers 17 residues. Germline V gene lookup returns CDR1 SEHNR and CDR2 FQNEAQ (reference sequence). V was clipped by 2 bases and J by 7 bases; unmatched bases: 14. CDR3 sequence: CASSLLGSAGKGNEQFF. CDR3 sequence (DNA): TGTGCCAGCAGCTTACTAGGTTCAGCGGGAAAGGGGAATGAGCAGTTCTTC.

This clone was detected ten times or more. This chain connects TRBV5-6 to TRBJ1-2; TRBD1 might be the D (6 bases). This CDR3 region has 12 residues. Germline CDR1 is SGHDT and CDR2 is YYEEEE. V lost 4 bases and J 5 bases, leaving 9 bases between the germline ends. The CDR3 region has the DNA TGTGCCAGCAGCCTCACAGGGTATGGCTACACCTTC. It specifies CASSLTGYGYTF.

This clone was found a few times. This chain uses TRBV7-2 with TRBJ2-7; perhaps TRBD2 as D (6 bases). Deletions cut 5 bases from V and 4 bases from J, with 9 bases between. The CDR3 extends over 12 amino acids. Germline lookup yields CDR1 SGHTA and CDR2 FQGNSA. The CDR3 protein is CASSKAGYEQYF. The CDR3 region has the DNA TGTGCCAGCAGCAAGGCGGGGTACGAGCAGTACTTC.

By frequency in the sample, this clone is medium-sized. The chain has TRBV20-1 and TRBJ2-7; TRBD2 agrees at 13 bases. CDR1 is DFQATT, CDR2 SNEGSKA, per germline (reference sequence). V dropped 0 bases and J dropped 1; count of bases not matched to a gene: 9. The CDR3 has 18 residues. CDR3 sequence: CSARDRTSGSLPSYEQYF. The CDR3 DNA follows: TGCAGTGCTAGAGATAGGACTAGCGGGAGTTTACCTTCCTACGAGCAGTACTTC.

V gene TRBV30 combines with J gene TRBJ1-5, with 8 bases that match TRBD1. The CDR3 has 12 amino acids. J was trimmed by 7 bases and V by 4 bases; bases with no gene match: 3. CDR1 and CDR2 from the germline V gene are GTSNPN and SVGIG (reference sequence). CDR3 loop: CAWNRGIQPQHF. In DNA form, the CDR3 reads TGTGCCTGGAACAGGGGGATCCAGCCCCAGCATTTT.

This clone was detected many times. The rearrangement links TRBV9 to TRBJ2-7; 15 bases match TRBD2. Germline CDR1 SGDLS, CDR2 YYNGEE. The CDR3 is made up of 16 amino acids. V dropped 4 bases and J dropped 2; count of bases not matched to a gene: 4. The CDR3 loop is CASSPRTSGGAYEQYF. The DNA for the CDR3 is TGTGCCAGCAGCCCCCGGACTAGCGGGGGGGCCTACGAGCAGTACTTC.

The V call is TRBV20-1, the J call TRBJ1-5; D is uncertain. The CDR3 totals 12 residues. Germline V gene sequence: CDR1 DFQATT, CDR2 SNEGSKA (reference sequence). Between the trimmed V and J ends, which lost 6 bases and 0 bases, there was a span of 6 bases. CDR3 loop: CSARHSNQPQHF. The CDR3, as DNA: TGCAGTGCCCGACATAGCAATCAGCCCCAGCATTTT.

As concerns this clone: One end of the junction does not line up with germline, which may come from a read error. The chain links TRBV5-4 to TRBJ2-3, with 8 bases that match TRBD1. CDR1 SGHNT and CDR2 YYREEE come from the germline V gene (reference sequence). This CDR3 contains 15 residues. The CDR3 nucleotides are TGTGCCAGCAGCTTCGGACAGGGCCACACAGATAAGCAGTATTTT. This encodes CASSFGQGHTDKQYF.

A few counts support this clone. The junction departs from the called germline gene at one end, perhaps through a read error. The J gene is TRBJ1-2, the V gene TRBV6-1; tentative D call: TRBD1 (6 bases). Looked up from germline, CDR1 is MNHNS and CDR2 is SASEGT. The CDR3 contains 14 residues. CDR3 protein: CASSRSTGLYSYTF. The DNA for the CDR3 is TGTGCCAGCAGCCGTTCCACAGGGCTCTATAGCTACACCTTC.

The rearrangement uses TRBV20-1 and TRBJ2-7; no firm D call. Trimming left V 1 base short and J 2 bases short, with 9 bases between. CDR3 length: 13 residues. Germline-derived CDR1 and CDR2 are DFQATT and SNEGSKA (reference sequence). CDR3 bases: TGCAGTGCTAGAGGTGGAAAACCCTACGAGCAGTACTTC. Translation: CSARGGKPYEQYF.

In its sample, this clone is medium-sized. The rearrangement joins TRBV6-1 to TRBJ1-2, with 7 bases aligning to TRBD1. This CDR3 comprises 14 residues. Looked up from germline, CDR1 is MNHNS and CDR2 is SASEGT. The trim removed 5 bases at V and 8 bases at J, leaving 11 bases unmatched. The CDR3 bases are TGTGCCAGCAGTCATCCCTCGACAGGGTTAGGCTACACCTTC. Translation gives CASSHPSTGLGYTF.

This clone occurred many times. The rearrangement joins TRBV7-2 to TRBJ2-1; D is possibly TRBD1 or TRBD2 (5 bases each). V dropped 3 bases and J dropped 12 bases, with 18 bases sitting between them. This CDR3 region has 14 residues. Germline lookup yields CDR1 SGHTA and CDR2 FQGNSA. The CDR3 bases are TGTGCCAGCAGCTTTGAGAGGGGCTTAGGGCGGCAGTTCTTC. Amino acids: CASSFERGLGRQFF.

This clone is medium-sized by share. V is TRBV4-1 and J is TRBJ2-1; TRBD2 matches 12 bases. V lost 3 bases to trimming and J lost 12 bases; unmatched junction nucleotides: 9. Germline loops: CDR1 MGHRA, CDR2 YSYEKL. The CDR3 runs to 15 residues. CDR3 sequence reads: CASSHEQTSGRGQFF. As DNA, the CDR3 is TGCGCCAGCAGCCATGAACAGACTAGCGGGAGAGGGCAGTTCTTC.

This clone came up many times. The CDR3, as DNA: TGTGCCAGCAGCTTTTACAGTCGGAACACTGAAGCTTTCTTT. This sequence encodes CASSFYSRNTEAFF. The gene calls are TRBV7-2 and TRBJ1-1; D remains ambiguous. Germline CDR1 is SGHTA and CDR2 is FQGNSA. The V gene lost 3 bases and the J gene lost 1 base, with 9 bases spanning the gap. The CDR3 loop spans 14 amino acids.

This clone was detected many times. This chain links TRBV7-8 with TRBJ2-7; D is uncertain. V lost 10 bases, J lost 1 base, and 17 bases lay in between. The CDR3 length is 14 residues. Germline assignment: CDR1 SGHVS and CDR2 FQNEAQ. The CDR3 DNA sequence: TGTGCCACCTTACCGGGCTTGACGTCCTACGAGCAGTACTTC. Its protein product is CATLPGLTSYEQYF.

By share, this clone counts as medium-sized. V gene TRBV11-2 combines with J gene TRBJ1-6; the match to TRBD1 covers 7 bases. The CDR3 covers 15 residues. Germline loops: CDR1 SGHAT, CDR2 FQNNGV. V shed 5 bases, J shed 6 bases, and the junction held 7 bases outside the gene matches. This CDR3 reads CASSISQGRNSPLHF. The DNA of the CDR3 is TGTGCCAGCAGCATTTCACAGGGGCGTAATTCACCCCTCCACTTT.

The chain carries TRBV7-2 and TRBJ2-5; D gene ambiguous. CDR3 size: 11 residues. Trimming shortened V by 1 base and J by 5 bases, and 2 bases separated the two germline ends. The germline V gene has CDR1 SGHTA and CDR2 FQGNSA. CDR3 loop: CASSLVETQYF. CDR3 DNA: TGTGCCAGCAGCTTAGTCGAGACCCAGTACTTC.